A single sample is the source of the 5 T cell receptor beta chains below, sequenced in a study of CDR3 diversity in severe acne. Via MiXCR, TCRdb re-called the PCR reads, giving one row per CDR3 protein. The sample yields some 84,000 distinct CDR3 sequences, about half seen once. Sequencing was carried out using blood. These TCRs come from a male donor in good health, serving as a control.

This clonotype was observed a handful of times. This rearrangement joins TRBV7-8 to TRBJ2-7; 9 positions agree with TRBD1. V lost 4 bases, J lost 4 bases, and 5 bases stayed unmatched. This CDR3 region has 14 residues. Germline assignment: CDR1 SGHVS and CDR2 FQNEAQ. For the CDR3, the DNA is TGTGCCAGCAGCTCGCGGACAGGGGTTTACGAGCAGTACTTC. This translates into CASSSRTGVYEQYF.

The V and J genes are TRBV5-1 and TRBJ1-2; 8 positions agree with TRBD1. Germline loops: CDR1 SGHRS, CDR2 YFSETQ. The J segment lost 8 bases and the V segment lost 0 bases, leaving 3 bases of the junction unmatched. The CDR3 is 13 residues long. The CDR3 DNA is TGCGCCAGCAGCTTGGGGACAGGGCCCGGCTACACCTTC. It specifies CASSLGTGPGYTF.

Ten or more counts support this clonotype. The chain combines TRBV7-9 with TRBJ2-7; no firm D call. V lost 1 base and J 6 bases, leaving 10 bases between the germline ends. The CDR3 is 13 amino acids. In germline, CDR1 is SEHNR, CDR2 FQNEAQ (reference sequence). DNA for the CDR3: TGTGCCAGCAGCTTAGTAGGTCTTGCCGAGCAGTACTTC. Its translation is CASSLVGLAEQYF.

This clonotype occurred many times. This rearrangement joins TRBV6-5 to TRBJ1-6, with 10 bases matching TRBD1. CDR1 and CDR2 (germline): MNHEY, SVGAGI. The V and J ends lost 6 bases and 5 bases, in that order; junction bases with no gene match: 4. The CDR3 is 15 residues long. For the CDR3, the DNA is TGTGCCAGCAGACCTGGGACAGGGGATAATTCACCCCTCCACTTT. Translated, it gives CASRPGTGDNSPLHF.

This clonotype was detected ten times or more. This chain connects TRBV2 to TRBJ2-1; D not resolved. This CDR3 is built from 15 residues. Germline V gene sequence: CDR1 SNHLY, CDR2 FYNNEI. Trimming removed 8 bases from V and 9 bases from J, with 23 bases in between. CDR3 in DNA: TGTGCCAGCCCCTTGGACGGTCACACTCCCACTGAGCAGTTCTTC. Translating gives CASPLDGHTPTEQFF.